This entry is about one T cell receptor beta chain. No antigen is known for it. No base quality information exists; no much larger clone differs at one position. Collaborating institutions collected whole blood in K2EDTA tubes following their own protocols. For TCRbeta analysis, collaborators shipped samples as frozen whole blood, isolated PBMCs, or DNA extracted from either of those sample types. TCRbeta CDR3 regions were amplified from genomic DNA using the immunoSEQ Assay, a bias-controlled multiplex PCR. The authors' pipeline ran thus. The number of nucleated cells in each sample was estimated from the amplification of reference gene primers within the assay. To quantify the absolute abundance of each unique TCRbeta CDR3 rearrangement, sequence reads were collapsed and filtered. Productive Simpson clonality was computed per sample as the square root of Simpson's diversity index over productive rearrangements. The table comes from immuneACCESS by way of TCRdb, which keeps in-frame sequences with V and J called. Part of the clones is missing from these tables; in studies checked, under half for an unresolved V gene and the rest for unknown reasons. V and J calls and clone size follow that table, whereas D and trimming were derived from the DNA. Within this sample are 150,000 or so clones, with approximately 85% of them counted one time only. The biggest ten clones account for around 10% of the sample.

These data come from a study of blood T cell repertoires in COVID-19 (dated by TCRdb to the early 2020s). Concerning the study at large: Samples covering the acute and convalescent phases of COVID-19 were provided by collaborators in the United States, Italy and Spain. The prospective study material was composed of cDNA or gDNA derived from T cells, B-cell-depleted T cells, or PBMCs. Deeply sampled blood TCRbeta repertoires from subjects exposed to, actively infected with, or recovered from COVID-19 were included in the dataset. The repertoires were released in a freely available public database meant as a resource for research on the immune response to SARS-CoV-2. The samples were drawn from the first 160 participants of the ongoing ImmuneRACE study and from about 1,200 subjects provided by 6 global collaborators. The sample metadata nearly always contained a de-identified subject ID, COVID-19 status, age in years and sex. Where HLA class I and class II types were available, the types were taken from metadata supplied by the sample provider, not from assay-based typing. Results the study describes overall, beyond this receptor: The quantity of clinical and demographic metadata differed by source and by participant and was supplied without curation.

CDR1 and CDR2 are read off the germline V gene (reference sequence) as LNHDA and SQIVND. From the cysteine up to the phenylalanine, the CDR3 has a length of 17 residues. Solely the CDR3 DNA is kept, with 51 bases framed from the first base. Germline trimming amounts to 6 bases on V and 7 bases on J, with 19 as the count of junction bases outside the gene matches. This chain joins TRBV19 to TRBJ1-1; 8 middle bases align to TRBD1. The sequencing input was peripheral blood. This sequence was found in a man aged 60 to 75 with active or convalescent COVID-19. In nucleotide form, the sequence is TGTGCCAGTAGCGAAGCTCAGGGGGCAACCGTTTTTCTTGAAGCTTTCTTT. This translates into CASSEAQGATVFLEAFF.